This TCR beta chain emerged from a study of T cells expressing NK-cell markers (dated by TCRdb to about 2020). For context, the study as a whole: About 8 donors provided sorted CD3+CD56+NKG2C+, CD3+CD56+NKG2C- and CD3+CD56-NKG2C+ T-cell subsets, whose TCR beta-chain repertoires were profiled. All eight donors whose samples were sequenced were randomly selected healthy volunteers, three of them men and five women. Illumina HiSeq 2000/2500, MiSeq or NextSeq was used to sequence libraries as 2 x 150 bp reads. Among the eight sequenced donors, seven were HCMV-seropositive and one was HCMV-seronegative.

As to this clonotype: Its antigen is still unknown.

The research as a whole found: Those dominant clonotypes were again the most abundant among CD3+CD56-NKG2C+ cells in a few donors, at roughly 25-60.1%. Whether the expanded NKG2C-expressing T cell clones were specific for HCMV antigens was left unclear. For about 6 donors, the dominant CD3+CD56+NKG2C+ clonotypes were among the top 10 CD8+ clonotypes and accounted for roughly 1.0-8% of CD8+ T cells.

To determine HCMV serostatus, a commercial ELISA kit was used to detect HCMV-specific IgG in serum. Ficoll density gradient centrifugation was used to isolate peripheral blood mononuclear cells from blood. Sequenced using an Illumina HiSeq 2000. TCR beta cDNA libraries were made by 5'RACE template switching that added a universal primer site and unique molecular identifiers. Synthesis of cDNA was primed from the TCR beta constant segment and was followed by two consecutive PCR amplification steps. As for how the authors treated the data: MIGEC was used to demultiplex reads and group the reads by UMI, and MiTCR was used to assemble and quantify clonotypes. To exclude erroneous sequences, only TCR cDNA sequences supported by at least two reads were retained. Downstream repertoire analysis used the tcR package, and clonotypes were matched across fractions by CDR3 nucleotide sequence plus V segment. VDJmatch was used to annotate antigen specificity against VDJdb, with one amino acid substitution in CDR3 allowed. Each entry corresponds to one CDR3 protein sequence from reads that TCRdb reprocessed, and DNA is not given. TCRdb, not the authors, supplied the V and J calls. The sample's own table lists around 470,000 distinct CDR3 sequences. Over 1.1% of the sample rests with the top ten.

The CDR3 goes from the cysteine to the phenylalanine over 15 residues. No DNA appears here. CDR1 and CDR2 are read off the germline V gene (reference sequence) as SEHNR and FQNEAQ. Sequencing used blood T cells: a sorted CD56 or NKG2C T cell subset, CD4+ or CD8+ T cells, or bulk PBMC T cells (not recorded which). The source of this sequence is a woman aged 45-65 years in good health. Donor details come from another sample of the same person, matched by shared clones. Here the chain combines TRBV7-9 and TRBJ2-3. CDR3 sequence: CASSLGSAGTDTQYF.